The 18 T cell receptor beta chains presented below share a single source sample, sequenced in a study of blood T cell repertoires in COVID-19. TCRdb's copy holds only in-frame clones and misses some; the assay was immunoSEQ multiplex PCR. The sample records over 140,000 clones, 80% to 85% being singletons. The specimen sequenced was peripheral blood. The receptors were gathered from a woman aged 60-70 years with acute or convalescent COVID-19.

This chain joins TRBV27 and TRBJ2-5, with 9 bases fitting TRBD2. The CDR3 spans 14 residues. Germline V gene data show CDR1 as MNHEY and CDR2 as SMNVEV (reference sequence). Germline trimming cut 2 bases from V and 5 bases from J; bases unmatched to any gene: 3. The CDR3 sequence is CASSLAGGLETQYF. CDR3 bases: TGTGCCAGCAGTTTAGCGGGAGGGCTGGAGACCCAGTACTTC.

This chain uses TRBV19 with TRBJ1-1; D gene uncertain. Germline CDR1 LNHDA, CDR2 SQIVND (reference sequence). The ends were cut back, 4 bases at V and 1 base at J, with 7 bases in the middle. The CDR3 runs to 13 residues. The CDR3: CASSNWRNTEAFF. In nucleotides, the CDR3 is TGTGCCAGTAGTAATTGGAGGAACACTGAAGCTTTCTTT.

The chain employs TRBV13 and TRBJ2-1, with D maybe TRBD2 (5 bases). The CDR3 contains 13 residues. Trimming cost V 3 bases and J 6 bases, with 9 bases left between them. CDR1 is PRHDT, CDR2 FYEKMQ, per germline (reference sequence). The CDR3, as DNA: TGTGCCAGCAGCTTTTTCCTAGCCAATGAGCAGTTCTTC. As protein: CASSFFLANEQFF. The entire variable domain, with the rest obtained from reference TRBV13 and TRBJ2-1, is as follows: AAGVIQSPRHLIKEKRETATLKCYPIPRHDTVYWYQQGPGQDPQFLISFYEKMQSDKGSIPDRFSAQQFSDYHSELNMSSLELGDSALYFCASSFFLANEQFFGPGTRLTVL.

The gene calls are TRBV27 and TRBJ2-5; tentative D call: TRBD2 (6 bases). The V end lost 6 bases, the J end lost 3 bases, and 11 bases lay between the germline ends. The CDR3 runs 13 residues. Germline CDR1 is MNHEY and CDR2 is SMNVEV (reference sequence). As DNA, the CDR3 is TGTGCCAGCAGCCTGACTAGTGAAGAGACCCAGTACTTC. It yields the protein CASSLTSEETQYF.

J is TRBJ2-2 and V is TRBV7-3; 8 positions agree with TRBD2. The J segment lost 1 base and the V segment lost 1 base, leaving 5 bases of the junction unmatched. CDR1 and CDR2 (germline): SGHTA, FQGTGA. This CDR3 is 17 amino acids long. The CDR3 here is CASSLNPAGGNTGELFF. CDR3 DNA: TGTGCCAGCAGCTTAAACCCCGCGGGAGGGAACACCGGGGAGCTGTTTTTT.

The chain links TRBV24-1 to TRBJ1-5; D is possibly TRBD1 (5 bases). Germline V gives CDR1 KGHDR, CDR2 SFDVKD. The V end lost 4 bases, the J end lost 4 bases, and 10 bases lay between the germline ends. CDR3 length: 14 amino acids. CDR3 bases: TGTGCCACCAGTGAAGGGGCTCTAAATCAGCCCCAGCATTTT. The encoded protein is CATSEGALNQPQHF.

CDR3: CASSEGLFPSGANEQFF. DNA of the CDR3: TGTGCCAGCAGTGAAGGTCTCTTTCCGTCGGGAGCCAATGAGCAGTTCTTC. The gene calls are TRBV2 and TRBJ2-1; a possible D gene is TRBD2 (6 bases). The CDR3 length is 17 residues. V was cut by 1 base and J by 6 bases, with 19 bases left in between. CDR1 is SNHLY and CDR2 is FYNNEI in the germline V gene.

The J gene is TRBJ2-1, the V gene TRBV19; the match to TRBD1 covers 8 bases. The trim removed 4 bases at V and 7 bases at J, leaving 9 bases unmatched. The germline CDR1 and CDR2 sequences are LNHDA and SQIVND (reference sequence). CDR3 length: 15 amino acids. The CDR3 here is CASSTTGEVRNEQFF. As DNA, the CDR3 is TGTGCCAGTAGTACGACAGGGGAGGTGAGGAATGAGCAGTTCTTC. The complete variable domain, with remaining parts taken from reference TRBV19 and TRBJ2-1, reads DGGITQSPKYLFRKEGQNVTLSCEQNLNHDAMYWYRQDPGQGLRLIYYSQIVNDFQKGDIAEGYSVSREKKESFPLTVTSAQKNPTAFYLCASSTTGEVRNEQFFGPGTRLTVL.

This chain uses TRBV28 with TRBJ2-2; TRBD2 aligns across 7 bases. V dropped 6 bases and J dropped 1; count of bases not matched to a gene: 5. The CDR3 is 15 amino acids. In germline, CDR1 is MDHEN, CDR2 SYDVKM. CDR3 sequence (DNA): TGTGCCAGCAGCCCGATAGCGGGGAACACCGGGGAGCTGTTTTTT. The encoded protein is CASSPIAGNTGELFF.

This chain connects TRBV4-2 to TRBJ2-7; D is undetermined. Germline values: CDR1 LGHNA, CDR2 YNFKEQ. CDR3 size: 14 residues. Trimming shortened V by 0 bases and J by 4 bases, and 10 bases separated the two germline ends. The CDR3 here is CASSQDSGPYEQYF. The CDR3 bases are TGTGCCAGCAGCCAAGACAGTGGGCCTTACGAGCAGTACTTC.

V and J are TRBV28 and TRBJ1-1; the match to TRBD1 covers 11 bases. CDR3 size: 17 residues. Per the germline V gene, CDR1 is MDHEN and CDR2 is SYDVKM. J lost 0 bases, V lost 5 bases, and 8 bases had no gene match. CDR3 bases: TGTGCCAGCAGTCCCCCCGGGACAGGGGGGATGAACACTGAAGCTTTCTTT. Its translation is CASSPPGTGGMNTEAFF.

The chain joins TRBV7-9 to TRBJ1-5; TRBD1 agrees at 7 bases. This CDR3 comprises 15 residues. Germline values: CDR1 SEHNR, CDR2 FQNEAQ (reference sequence). V lost 5 bases and J lost 4; bases outside the gene matches: 8. The DNA of the CDR3 is TGTGCCAGCAGCGGGGACAGCCCGGGGAATCAGCCCCAGCATTTT. It specifies CASSGDSPGNQPQHF.

The chain is built from TRBV7-3 and TRBJ1-2; D remains unclear. Germline lookup yields CDR1 SGHTA and CDR2 FQGTGA. The CDR3 length is 14 residues. Trimming cost V 5 bases and J 0 bases, with 10 bases left between them. The chain's CDR3 is CASSLGGTNYGYTF. The CDR3 DNA reads TGTGCCAGCAGCCTCGGCGGAACTAACTATGGCTACACCTTC.

This rearrangement joins TRBV7-2 to TRBJ2-3; TRBD1 matches at 8 bases. The CDR3 is 17 amino acids. V shed 1 base and J 6 bases; nucleotides not matched to a gene: 12. Per the germline V gene, CDR1 is SGHTA and CDR2 is FQGNSA. This CDR3 reads CASSLDGQGAPGDTQYF. In nucleotides, the CDR3 is TGTGCCAGCAGCTTAGATGGACAGGGTGCCCCGGGGGATACGCAGTATTTT. The full variable domain, with the rest looked up from reference TRBV7-2 and TRBJ2-3, is GAGVSQSPSNKVTEKGKDVELRCDPISGHTALYWYRQSLGQGLEFLIYFQGNSAPDKSGLPSDRFSAERTGGSVSTLTIQRTQQEDSAVYLCASSLDGQGAPGDTQYFGPGTRLTVL.

The rearrangement joins TRBV28 to TRBJ1-5, with 7 bases aligning to TRBD1. The junction had 13 bases not matched to a gene; V was cut back by 2 bases and J by 0 bases. CDR1 and CDR2 from the germline V gene are MDHEN and SYDVKM. This CDR3 contains 19 residues. CDR3 loop: CASSLQGGFRSYSNQPQHF. The CDR3 coding sequence is TGTGCCAGCAGTTTACAGGGGGGATTCAGAAGTTATAGCAATCAGCCCCAGCATTTT.

The rearrangement joins TRBV19 to TRBJ2-2, with D uncertain. The length of the CDR3 is 13 residues. The germline V gene encodes CDR1 LNHDA and CDR2 SQIVND (reference sequence). Trimming took 7 bases from V and 11 from J, leaving 17 bases between them. In DNA, the CDR3 is TGTGCCAGTACCATGAGCCCCCTTCGAGAGCTGTTTTTT. Amino acids: CASTMSPLRELFF.

This rearrangement joins TRBV20-1 to TRBJ2-1; possible D gene TRBD2, 6 bases. V shed 3 bases and J shed 9 bases, with 15 bases lying between them. The CDR3 loop spans 13 amino acids. The germline V gene encodes CDR1 DFQATT and CDR2 SNEGSKA (reference sequence). The CDR3 spells CSASGGTRGEQFF. DNA of the CDR3: TGCAGTGCTAGTGGGGGGACTCGAGGTGAGCAGTTCTTC.

The V and J genes are TRBV12-3 or TRBV12-4 and TRBJ1-2, with D perhaps matching TRBD1 (6 bases). Between the trimmed V and J ends, which lost 5 bases and 4 bases, there was a span of 8 bases. The CDR3 has 12 residues. The CDR3 sequence: CASSGQSYGYTF. The CDR3 DNA follows: TGTGCCAGCAGTGGACAGAGCTATGGCTACACCTTC.